The next 14 T cell receptor beta chains were all read from a single sample in a study of response to subunit inactivated influenza vaccine. TCRdb redid the calling of the RT-PCR reads with MiXCR, one entry per CDR3 protein. Seen here are roughly 650,000 distinct CDR3 sequences, approximately 14% observed once, and the top ten hold more than 9%. The sample here was PBMCs from blood, taken approximately 13 days after vaccination. The receptors come from a man aged 45 to 65 who received an inactivated influenza vaccine.

This clonotype was observed a few times. The chain has TRBV6-1 and TRBJ1-3, with a weak D call TRBD1 (5 bases). This CDR3 region has 16 residues. V lost 8 bases and J 0 bases, leaving 17 bases between the germline ends. Germline V CDR1 and CDR2: MNHNS, SASEGT. CDR3 amino acids: CASGPRTQGSGNTIYF. The CDR3 nucleotides read TGTGCCAGCGGACCCCGGACACAAGGCTCTGGAAACACCATATATTTT.

This clonotype has more than one count but fewer than ten. The chain has TRBV2 and TRBJ2-4; D is unresolved. This CDR3 has 16 residues. The germline V and J ends were trimmed by 0 bases and 0 bases, with 9 bases remaining between them. The V gene's germline CDR1 is SNHLY and CDR2 FYNNEI. CDR3 protein: CASSEANYLAKNIQYF. The CDR3 DNA follows: TGTGCCAGCAGTGAAGCCAACTACCTAGCCAAAAACATTCAGTACTTC. Full variable domain (rest looked up from reference TRBV2 and TRBJ2-4): EPEVTQTPSHQVTQMGQEVILRCVPISNHLYFYWYRQILGQKVEFLVSFYNNEISEKSEIFDDQFSVERPDGSNFTLKIRSTKLEDSAMYFCASSEANYLAKNIQYFGAGTRLSVL.

Only a few counts were recorded for this clonotype. CDR3 region: CASSQSLGGYYEQYF. As DNA, the CDR3 is TGCGCCAGCAGCCAAAGTCTAGGCGGATACTACGAGCAGTACTTC. The V gene is TRBV4-3, the J gene TRBJ2-7, with D unclear. Trimming pared 2 bases from V and 3 bases from J, leaving 14 bases between. CDR1 LGHNA and CDR2 YSLEER come from the germline V gene. The CDR3 is made up of 15 amino acids.

The V gene is TRBV5-4, the J gene TRBJ2-1, with 7 bases fitting TRBD1. Germline V lookup: CDR1 SGHNT, CDR2 YYREEE (reference sequence). V dropped 0 bases and J dropped 5; count of bases not matched to a gene: 2. The CDR3 runs to 14 residues. The CDR3, as DNA: TGTGCCAGCAGCTTGGTGGACAGGAACAATGAGCAGTTCTTC. This codes for CASSLVDRNNEQFF.

The gene calls are TRBV5-1 and TRBJ1-1; no definite D call. V lost 7 bases and J 3 bases, leaving 16 bases between the germline ends. This CDR3 spans 14 amino acids. Germline lookup yields CDR1 SGHRS and CDR2 YFSETQ. As DNA, the CDR3 is TGCGCCAGCCGATCGTTTAGGGAAGACACTGAAGCTTTCTTT. Its protein is CASRSFREDTEAFF.

This clonotype has just a few counts. V gene TRBV10-3 combines with J gene TRBJ2-1; 11 nucleotides line up with TRBD1. Germline V CDR1 and CDR2: ENHRY, SYGVKD. CDR3 length: 14 residues. With V trimmed by 5 bases and J by 6 bases, 3 bases remained unmatched. CDR3 amino acids: CAISSGTGGNEQFF. The CDR3 coding sequence is TGTGCCATCAGTTCCGGGACAGGGGGCAATGAGCAGTTCTTC.

DNA of the CDR3: TGCGCCAGCAGCCCAACGGACGGTCAGAACACTGAAGCTTTCTTT. This sequence encodes CASSPTDGQNTEAFF. The chain has TRBV5-1 and TRBJ1-1; D gene unclear. The CDR3 spans 15 residues. CDR1 and CDR2 (germline): SGHRS, YFSETQ. V was shortened by 4 bases and J by 1 base, with 14 bases between the two germline ends.

This clonotype was detected a few times. The chain links TRBV28 to TRBJ1-6; D gene uncertain. This CDR3 comprises 15 residues. Per germline, CDR1 MDHEN and CDR2 SYDVKM. V shed 3 bases and J shed 7 bases, with 13 bases lying between them. Here the CDR3 DNA reads TGTGCCAGCAGTTTTAGGGCTAGCATAAATTCACCCCTCCACTTT. Translating it yields CASSFRASINSPLHF. Together with reference TRBV28 and TRBJ1-6, the CDR3 gives the full variable domain: DVKVTQSSRYLVKRTGEKVFLECVQDMDHENMFWYRQDPGLGLRLIYFSYDVKMKEKGDIPEGYSVSREKKERFSLILESASTNQTSMYLCASSFRASINSPLHFGNGTRLTVT.

The chain is built from TRBV20-1 and TRBJ2-5; D is possibly TRBD1 (7 bases). CDR3 size: 13 residues. The V and J ends lost 3 bases and 5 bases respectively, with 13 bases between them. Germline CDR1 and CDR2: DFQATT and SNEGSKA (reference sequence). Here the CDR3 reads CSARRGQPETQYF. The CDR3 coding sequence is TGCAGTGCTAGGCGGGGACAGCCGGAGACCCAGTACTTC.

This clonotype was detected many times. The genes are TRBV7-9 and TRBJ2-1; no firm D call. V shed 5 bases and J shed 3 bases, with 8 bases lying between them. The CDR3 spans 13 residues. CDR1 and CDR2 from the germline V gene are SEHNR and FQNEAQ (reference sequence). CDR3 region: CASSPTDYNEQFF. The CDR3 coding sequence is TGTGCCAGCAGCCCTACCGACTACAATGAGCAGTTCTTC. Complete variable domain (other parts from reference TRBV7-9 and TRBJ2-1): DTGVSQNPRHKITKRGQNVTFRCDPISEHNRLYWYRQTLGQGPEFLTYFQNEAQLEKSRLLSDRFSAERPKGSFSTLEIQRTEQGDSAMYLCASSPTDYNEQFFGPGTRLTVL.

This clonotype came up many times. The gene calls are TRBV9 and TRBJ2-3, with 8 bases identical to TRBD2. The CDR3 covers 16 residues. Germline V gene data show CDR1 as SGDLS and CDR2 as YYNGEE. With V trimmed by 0 bases and J by 2 bases, 5 bases remained unmatched. The CDR3 is CASSVAGGGPTDTQYF. DNA of the CDR3: TGTGCCAGCAGCGTAGCGGGAGGGGGTCCCACAGATACGCAGTATTTT.

This clonotype was counted between two and nine times. V gene TRBV9 combines with J gene TRBJ2-1; 10 positions match TRBD2. This CDR3 comprises 14 residues. Trimming took 2 bases from V and 8 from J; bases not matched to a gene: 4. The germline CDR1 and CDR2 sequences are SGDLS and YYNGEE. This chain's CDR3 is CASSVVLAGDEQFF. CDR3 sequence (DNA): TGTGCCAGCAGCGTCGTTCTAGCGGGGGATGAGCAGTTCTTC. Variable domain in full (rest from reference TRBV9 and TRBJ2-1): DSGVTQTPKHLITATGQRVTLRCSPRSGDLSVYWYQQSLDQGLQFLIQYYNGEERAKGNILERFSAQQFPDLHSELNLSSLELGDSALYFCASSVVLAGDEQFFGPGTRLTVL.

The chain couples TRBV20-1 to TRBJ2-2, with 10 bases matching TRBD2. This CDR3 contains 15 residues. Trimming cost V 0 bases and J 5 bases; bases outside gene matches: 3. CDR1 is DFQATT and CDR2 is SNEGSKA in the germline V gene (reference sequence). The CDR3 nucleotides are TGCAGTGCTAGAGAACCGGGACTAGCGACCGGGGAGCTGTTTTTT. Translating gives CSAREPGLATGELFF.

The CDR3 protein is CSGLVSYNEQFF. DNA of the CDR3: TGCAGCGGACTTGTTTCCTACAATGAGCAGTTCTTC. The chain employs TRBV29-1 and TRBJ2-1; no reliable D call. Germline values: CDR1 SQVTM, CDR2 ANQGSEA. V gave up 7 bases and J gave up 1 base, with 8 bases separating them. This CDR3 is 12 amino acids long.